Shown below are 9 T cell receptor beta chains from a single sample sequenced in a study of memory CD4+ T cells and cytomegalovirus serostatus. Profiled with immunoSEQ multiplex PCR; TCRdb holds only in-frame clones, not every one. The data hold about 82,000 clones, with roughly 80% observed a single time. Single viable CD3+CD4+CD8-CD45RO+ cells were sorted as the memory CD4+ T cells. The sample comprised memory CD4+ T cells from blood. These receptors originate from an adult in good health and CMV-seronegative.

The chain uses TRBV4-2 and TRBJ1-3; perhaps TRBD1 as D (5 bases). The length of the CDR3 is 17 residues. CDR1 is LGHNA, CDR2 YNFKEQ, per germline. V was pared by 3 bases and J by 0 bases, with 15 bases between. CDR3 nucleotide sequence: TGTGCCAGCAGCCACCGGGACCGTCCTAGCTCTGGAAACACCATATATTTT. Protein: CASSHRDRPSSGNTIYF.

The gene calls are TRBV10-1 and TRBJ2-1; 9 nucleotides align to TRBD2. Germline V CDR1 and CDR2: WNHNN, SYGVQD (reference sequence). CDR3 length: 14 amino acids. The V segment lost 6 bases and the J segment 2 bases; nucleotides outside the gene matches: 2. The CDR3 DNA sequence: TGCGCCAGCAGAGCGGGGGGACCCTACAATGAGCAGTTCTTC. It translates to CASRAGGPYNEQFF.

This clone came up once. CDR3 region: CASSRDRGRGYTF. The CDR3 DNA follows: TGTGCCAGCAGTAGGGACAGGGGTAGGGGCTACACCTTC. This rearrangement joins TRBV28 to TRBJ1-2; 10 bases are a match to TRBD1. The ends lost 5 bases at V and 8 bases at J; junction bases unmatched: 5. Germline CDR1 is MDHEN and CDR2 is SYDVKM. This CDR3 has 13 amino acids.

V gene TRBV6-5 combines with J gene TRBJ2-3, with 8 bases that match TRBD1. V trimming: 2 bases; J trimming: 2 bases; junction bases outside the gene matches: 6. CDR3 size: 16 residues. Germline V gene lookup returns CDR1 MNHEY and CDR2 SVGAGI. CDR3 in DNA: TGTGCCAGCAGTTACGGGACAGGTGCGGCCACAGATACGCAGTATTTT. Protein: CASSYGTGAATDTQYF.

The chain recombines TRBV5-1 with TRBJ1-1; 7 bases are a match to TRBD1. After removal of 4 bases from V and 0 bases from J, the junction contained 9 bases not matched to a gene. CDR1 SGHRS and CDR2 YFSETQ come from the germline V gene. The CDR3 length is 16 residues. The CDR3 nucleotides read TGCGCCAGCAGCCTCCGGGACAGAAACATGAACACTGAAGCTTTCTTT. It encodes CASSLRDRNMNTEAFF.

This clone was observed once. The V gene is TRBV5-6, the J gene TRBJ1-4, with 10 bases that match TRBD1. This CDR3 region has 15 residues. Germline V gene lookup returns CDR1 SGHDT and CDR2 YYEEEE. The trim removed 4 bases at V and 7 bases at J, leaving 7 bases unmatched. For the CDR3, the DNA is TGTGCCAGCAGCCAGCTAGACAGGGGGCGTGAAAAACTGTTTTTT. Translation gives CASSQLDRGREKLFF.

This clone was seen just once. The chain couples TRBV2 to TRBJ2-7, with unresolved D. V dropped 9 bases and J dropped 4 bases, with 10 bases sitting between them. The germline gives CDR1 SNHLY, CDR2 FYNNEI. This CDR3 contains 11 residues. DNA of the CDR3: TGTGCCAGTAGTTGGGAATACGAGCAGTACTTC. Its translation is CASSWEYEQYF.

The chain links TRBV12-5 to TRBJ2-1; no firm D call. Per germline, CDR1 LGHNT and CDR2 FRNRAP. Deletions cut 1 base from V and 6 bases from J, with 10 bases between. The CDR3 is made up of 14 amino acids. The CDR3 sequence is CASGLGATGNEQFF. DNA for the CDR3: TGTGCTAGTGGTTTGGGGGCTACGGGCAATGAGCAGTTCTTC.

The chain has TRBV30 and TRBJ1-1; D gene ambiguous. The CDR3 has 16 residues. The V and J ends lost 5 bases and 1 base respectively, with 20 bases between them. Germline V gives CDR1 GTSNPN, CDR2 SVGIG (reference sequence). The CDR3 DNA follows: TGTGCCTGGGATAAACCTCTTGGGAAGGGGAACACTGAAGCTTTCTTT. This gives the protein CAWDKPLGKGNTEAFF. Together with reference TRBV30 and TRBJ1-1, the CDR3 gives the full variable domain: SQTIHQWPATLVQPVGSPLSLECTVEGTSNPNLYWYRQAAGRGLQLLFYSVGIGQISSEVPQNLSASRPQDRQFILSSKKLLLSDSGFYLCAWDKPLGKGNTEAFFGQGTRLTVV.